This TCR beta chain originates from a study of blood T cell repertoires in COVID-19. Across the whole study: Material from acute and convalescent COVID-19 was sourced from the United States, Italy and Spain. The cDNA or gDNA used as material had been derived from T cells, B-cell-depleted T cells, or PBMCs.

With 2 bases removed from V and 6 bases from J, the gap between germline ends came to 16 bases. The CDR3 is 15 residues long. Germline V gene sequence: CDR1 SGHTA, CDR2 FQGTGA. In the original analysis: Estimation of nucleated cell counts was performed using reference gene primer amplification. Sequenced by immunoSEQ multiplex PCR; TCRdb stores in-frame clones only, minus some. That table furnishes V, J and clone size, whereas the DNA furnished D and trimming. This sample has approximately 170,000 clones, with about 86% found just once. This clonotype was sampled from a woman between 70 and 85 years old who had recovered from COVID-19. The material sequenced was peripheral blood. This chain joins TRBV7-3 and TRBJ1-2; the D gene is possibly TRBD1 (6 bases). The CDR3 region has the DNA TGTGCCAGCAGCTTAGGGGCAGGGGTTGGGAATGGCTACACCTTC. This codes for CASSLGAGVGNGYTF.